The 2 T cell receptor beta chains below all came from one sample that was sequenced in a study of cytomegalovirus exposure and HLA in healthy donors. It was with 60 Vbeta and 13 Jbeta primers that the PCR ran. Sequenced by immunoSEQ multiplex PCR; TCRdb stores in-frame clones only, minus some. The table has about 110,000 clones, roughly 80% seen once. Sequenced sample: PBMCs. All receptors come from a man aged 30 to 39 in good health and CMV-seronegative.

This clone was recorded only once. The chain carries TRBV29-1 and TRBJ1-2, with 9 bases matching TRBD1. This CDR3 contains 14 residues. Germline CDR1 SQVTM, CDR2 ANQGSEA. After removal of 4 bases from V and 3 bases from J, the junction contained 6 bases not matched to a gene. CDR3 loop: CSVGTGQGDYGYTF. The CDR3 nucleotides read TGCAGCGTTGGGACGGGACAGGGAGACTATGGCTACACCTTC.

The chain couples TRBV7-3 to TRBJ1-1, with a weak D call TRBD1 (5 bases). Trimming removed 8 bases from V and 0 bases from J, with 10 bases in between. The CDR3 runs to 13 residues. In germline, CDR1 is SGHTA, CDR2 FQGTGA. The CDR3 is CASRGDVNTEAFF. The CDR3 DNA reads as TGTGCCAGCCGCGGGGACGTGAACACTGAAGCTTTCTTT.